This T cell receptor beta chain emerged from a study of control samples from healthy donors and cancer patients. CDR3 length: 15 amino acids. CDR1 and CDR2 (germline): SGHTA, FQGNSA. Losses at the gene ends were 1 base for V and 2 bases for J; bases not matched to a gene: 5. Clones were sequenced by immunoSEQ multiplex PCR, and TCRdb holds only the in-frame ones, with some missing. This sample has 65,000 to 90,000 clones; over 75% occur once, and the top ten carry around a fifth. The TCR sequence derives from a man aged 45-65 years in good health. The chain uses TRBV7-2 and TRBJ2-7; 7 bases are a match to TRBD1. The sequenced sample was blood. The CDR3 region has the DNA TGTGCCAGCAGCTTAGTTGGGACAGCTACCTACGAGCAGTACTTC. Encoded protein: CASSLVGTATYEQYF.